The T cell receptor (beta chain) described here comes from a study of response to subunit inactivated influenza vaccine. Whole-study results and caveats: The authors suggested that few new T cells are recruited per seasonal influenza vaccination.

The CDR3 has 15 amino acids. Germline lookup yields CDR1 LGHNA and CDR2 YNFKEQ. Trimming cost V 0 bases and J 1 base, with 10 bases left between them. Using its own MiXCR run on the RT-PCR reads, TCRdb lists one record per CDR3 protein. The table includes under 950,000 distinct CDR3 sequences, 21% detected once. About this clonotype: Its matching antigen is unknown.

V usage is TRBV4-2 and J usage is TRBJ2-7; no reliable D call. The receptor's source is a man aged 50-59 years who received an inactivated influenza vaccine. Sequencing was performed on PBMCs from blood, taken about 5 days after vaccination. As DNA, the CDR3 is TGTGCCAGCAGCCAAGATGTCAGGATTTCCTACGAGCAGTACTTC. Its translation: CASSQDVRISYEQYF.